The sequence of this T cell receptor beta chain was determined in a study of T cells in Graves' hyperthyroidism and ophthalmopathy (dated by TCRdb to the late 2010s). A note on the overall study: Peripheral blood samples were taken at initial diagnosis, before any treatment was given. Once sampling was done, hyperthyroidism patients were given methimazole at a starting dose of 30 mg daily, whereas ophthalmopathy patients were given high-dose intravenous methylprednisolone. TCR Vbeta CDR3 sequencing of 140 or so peripheral blood samples (approximately 44 ophthalmopathy, 75 to 85 hyperthyroidism and some 17 progressor patients) is reported in the paper. In addition, the study compared T-cell repertoires in thyroid tissue and in blood from several Graves' hyperthyroidism patients. Whether ophthalmopathy could be predicted prospectively was tested in an independent validation cohort made up of some 20 hyperthyroidism patients plus 17 patients who later progressed to ophthalmopathy. To identify distinguishing TCR V-J signatures, a discovery cohort of some 100 patients was used, comprising 43 with Graves' ophthalmopathy and about 59 with stable Graves' hyperthyroidism. The roughly 100 discovery patients were divided at random into training and test sets in a 7:3 ratio.

From cysteine to phenylalanine, the CDR3 is 16 amino acids long. Solely the CDR3 DNA is kept, with 48 bases framed from the first base. Taken from the germline V gene (reference sequence), the CDR1 and CDR2 loops are GTSNPN and SVGIG. Trimming leaves V shorter by 4 bases and J shorter by 1 base, with the junction holding 9 bases beyond the gene matches. General conclusions and limits of the study: Most expanded thyroid clonotypes (frequency above 0.001) were also detected in blood, a finding suggesting that blood repertoires may reflect thyroid immune responses. A 13 V-J signature model separated ophthalmopathy from stable hyperthyroidism, with around 90% sensitivity and 81.08% specificity in cross-validation and 80%/75% in testing. No statistical method was used to fix the sample size in advance, and group allocation was not hidden from the investigators. In validation, progression to ophthalmopathy was predicted by the model with almost 71% sensitivity and roughly 72% specificity, a median of 6.5 months before onset.

Concerning this clonotype: Its antigen is still unknown. No base quality information exists; no much larger clone differs at one position.

Graves' hyperthyroidism was defined as stable when no progression to ophthalmopathy occurred over 18 months of follow-up. The hyperthyroidism patients were between 18 and 65 years old and newly diagnosed, with a disease duration of less than 2 months. Exclusion was applied to patients with uncontrolled infections, other autoimmune diseases, pregnancy or lactation. Clinical symptoms, serum thyroxine and TRAb, thyroid ultrasound, and orbital computed tomography formed the basis for the diagnoses. Ficoll-Paque density gradient centrifugation was used to isolate PBMCs from 8 to 10 ml of fresh peripheral blood. Total RNA was extracted using Trizol reagent, and RNA quality was assessed on an Agilent 2100 Bioanalyzer. The TCR beta CDR3 regions were amplified from the RNA transcripts. The TCR CDR3 was subjected to a first round of RT-PCR using the HTBI primer set and the Qiagen OneStep RT-PCR kit. Libraries were constructed in a second round of multiplex PCR, after which size selection and purification were carried out. Paired-end sequencing of the libraries was performed with 100 bp reads on an Illumina HiSeq2000. In the original analysis: SOAPnuke was used to process the raw data, with reads discarded if the reads contained adapters or uncalled bases, had a mean Phred below 15, or lacked an exact constant-primer or identifier match. COPE v1.2.5 was used to merge high-quality paired reads, and clonotypes were defined as unique nucleotide sequences. Clonotypes were aligned to IMGT TRBV, TRBD and TRBJ reference segments using MiTCR v1.1. Only V-J combinations with frequency above 0.0001, covering about 99% of repertoires, were analysed. A TCS score was defined as the ratio between F50 (clonal expansion) and ExV (chaos), using BLOSUM62-based TCRdist between CDR3 peptides within each V-J. Welch's t-statistics and random forest reduced just over 500 V-J features to 13, which were used in a naive Bayes classifier (R e1071). TCRdb's own reprocessing of the public reads used fastp at Q25 and MiXCR and kept productive beta chains. All rows with the same CDR3 protein become a single entry with the most common DNA and genes. In this record, the V and J calls reflect TCRdb's handling and not the investigators' own analysis. This sample lists about 360,000 distinct CDR3 sequences; roughly 13% were detected once. The ten largest make up less than 10% of the sample.

The source is a woman under 30 with Graves' hyperthyroidism. The sequence links TRBV30 to TRBJ2-3, with 9 bases matching TRBD2. Sequencing was done on a sample of blood. The sequence in DNA is TGTGCCTGGAATTCCGGGACTAGCATTGGCACAGATACGCAGTATTTT. Its product reads: CAWNSGTSIGTDTQYF.